This TCR beta chain was sequenced in a study of T cells after yellow fever vaccination. In its sample, this clonotype was seen a few times. Its antigen is not known. Points from the study as a whole: Weaker, the secondary response had a peak occurring faster, on day 5 versus 15.

TCRdb reprocessed the 5' RACE reads via MiXCR and lists one record per CDR3 protein. The sample has over 250,000 distinct CDR3 sequences; roughly 3.9% are singletons. The CDR3 covers 16 residues. The ends were cut back, 1 base at V and 4 bases at J, with 14 bases in the middle. Germline V gene lookup returns CDR1 SEHNR and CDR2 FQNEAQ (reference sequence). The chain links TRBV7-9 to TRBJ1-5; D call uncertain. This TCR was sampled from a man younger than 35 who received the YFV17D yellow fever vaccine. Here the sequenced sample was PBMCs, taken 5 days after the yellow fever booster vaccination. The CDR3 reads CASSLVAVGQNQPQHF. The CDR3 coding sequence is TGTGCCAGCAGCTTAGTCGCGGTGGGCCAAAATCAGCCCCAGCATTTT.